The entry below describes one TCR beta chain. Antigen: not known. TCRdb redid the calling of the 5' RACE reads with MiXCR, one entry per CDR3 protein. The sample lists about 96,000 distinct CDR3 sequences; around 27% were seen once. This sample is part of a study of CD8 T cells in ankylosing spondylitis. Broader study findings: Reactive arthritis synovial fluid and blood were previously reported to contain some motif variants. Clones that were linked to disease were CD8+ and were relatively rare in peripheral blood.

V was pared by 4 bases and J by 0 bases, with 12 bases between. In germline, CDR1 is SGHRS, CDR2 YFSETQ. The CDR3 contains 15 residues. The J gene is TRBJ2-3, the V gene TRBV5-1; no definite D call. The sequence derives from a male donor with ankylosing spondylitis or in good health (not recorded which). The sequencing sample was made of blood, either unsorted or a sorted T cell fraction (not recorded which). CDR3 DNA: TGCGCCAGCAGCCTCAGAACCGCTAGCACAGATACGCAGTATTTT. It specifies CASSLRTASTDTQYF. The variable domain in full, with the rest retrieved from reference TRBV5-1 and TRBJ2-3, is KAGVTQTPRYLIKTRGQQVTLSCSPISGHRSVSWYQQTPGQGLQFLFEYFSETQRNKGNFPGRFSGRQFSNSRSEMNVSTLELGDSALYLCASSLRTASTDTQYFGPGTRLTVL.